Here is one T cell receptor (beta chain) with its context. What it binds is not known. These data originate in a study of T cells in Graves' hyperthyroidism and ophthalmopathy. Amplified TCR beta CDR3 regions came from RNA transcripts. Researchers ran a first-round RT-PCR on the TCR CDR3 using the HTBI primer set. TCRdb reprocessed the multiplex PCR reads via MiXCR and lists one record per CDR3 protein. The table has hundreds of thousands of distinct CDR3 sequences, 15% to 20% seen once; the top ten hold approximately 20%. Study results and limitations: Expanded thyroid clonotypes (above 0.001) were mostly also found in blood.

This CDR3 contains 12 residues. CDR1 and CDR2 from the germline V gene are SGHNT and YYREEE (reference sequence). V was clipped by 9 bases and J by 5 bases, with 15 bases between them. The sequence derives from a woman aged 18-29 years with Graves' hyperthyroidism. The specimen sequenced was blood. The rearrangement joins TRBV5-4 to TRBJ2-7, with D unresolved. CDR3 nucleotide sequence: TGTGCCACCTCCGTCCCCCCCGACGAGCAGTACTTC. This encodes CATSVPPDEQYF. The full variable domain, rest sourced from reference TRBV5-4 and TRBJ2-7, is ETGVTQSPTHLIKTRGQQVTLRCSSQSGHNTVSWYQQALGQGPQFIFQYYREEENGRGNFPPRFSGLQFPNYSSELNVNALELDDSALYLCATSVPPDEQYFGPGTRLTVT.